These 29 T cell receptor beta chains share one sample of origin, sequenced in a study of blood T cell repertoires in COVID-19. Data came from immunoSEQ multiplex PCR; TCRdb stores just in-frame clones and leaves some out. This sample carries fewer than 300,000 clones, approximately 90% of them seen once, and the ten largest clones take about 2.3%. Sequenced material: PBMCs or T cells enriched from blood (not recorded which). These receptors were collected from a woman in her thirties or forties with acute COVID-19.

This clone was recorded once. In DNA form, the CDR3 reads TGTGCCACCAGTGCCTCGGACAGGTCGTCTTATGGCTACACCTTC. Translating it yields CATSASDRSSYGYTF. The chain uses TRBV24-1 and TRBJ1-2; 7 bases line up with TRBD1. With 5 bases clipped from V and 5 bases from J, the junction kept 10 bases outside the gene matches. The CDR3 loop spans 15 amino acids. Germline V gives CDR1 KGHDR, CDR2 SFDVKD.

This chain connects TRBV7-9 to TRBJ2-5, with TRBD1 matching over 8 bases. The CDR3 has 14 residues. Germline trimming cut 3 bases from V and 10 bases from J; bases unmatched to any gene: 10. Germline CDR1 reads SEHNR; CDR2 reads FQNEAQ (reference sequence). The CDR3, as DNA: TGTGCCAGCAGCTTCTGGACAGGGAAGTCCATCCAGTACTTC. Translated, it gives CASSFWTGKSIQYF.

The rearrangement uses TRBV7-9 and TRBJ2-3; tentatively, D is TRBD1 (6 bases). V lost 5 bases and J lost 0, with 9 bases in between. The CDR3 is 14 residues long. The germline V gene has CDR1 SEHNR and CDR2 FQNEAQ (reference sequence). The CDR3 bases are TGTGCCAGCAGCCTTCAGGGGAGCACAGATACGCAGTATTTT. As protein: CASSLQGSTDTQYF.

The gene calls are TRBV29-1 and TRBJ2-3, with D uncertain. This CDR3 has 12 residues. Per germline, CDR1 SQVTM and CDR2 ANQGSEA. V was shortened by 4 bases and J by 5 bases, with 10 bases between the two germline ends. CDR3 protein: CSVGGVGDTQYF. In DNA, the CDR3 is TGCAGCGTTGGAGGTGTGGGAGATACGCAGTATTTT.

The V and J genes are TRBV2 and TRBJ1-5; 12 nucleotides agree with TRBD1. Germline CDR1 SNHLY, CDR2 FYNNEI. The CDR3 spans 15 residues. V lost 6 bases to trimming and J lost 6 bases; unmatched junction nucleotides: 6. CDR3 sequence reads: CASRGQGALGQPQHF. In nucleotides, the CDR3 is TGTGCCAGCAGGGGACAGGGGGCTCTGGGTCAGCCCCAGCATTTT.

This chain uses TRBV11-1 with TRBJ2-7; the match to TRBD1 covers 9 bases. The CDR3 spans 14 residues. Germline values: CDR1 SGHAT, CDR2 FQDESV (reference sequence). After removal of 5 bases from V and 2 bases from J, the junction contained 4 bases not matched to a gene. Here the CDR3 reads CASSLDRGTYEQYF. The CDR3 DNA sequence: TGTGCCAGCAGCCTGGACAGGGGCACCTACGAGCAGTACTTC.

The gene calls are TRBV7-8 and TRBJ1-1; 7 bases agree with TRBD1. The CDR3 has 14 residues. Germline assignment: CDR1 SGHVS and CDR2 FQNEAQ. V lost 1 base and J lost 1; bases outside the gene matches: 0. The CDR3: CASSLGTGNTEAFF. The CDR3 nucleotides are TGTGCCAGCAGCTTAGGGACAGGGAACACTGAAGCTTTCTTT.

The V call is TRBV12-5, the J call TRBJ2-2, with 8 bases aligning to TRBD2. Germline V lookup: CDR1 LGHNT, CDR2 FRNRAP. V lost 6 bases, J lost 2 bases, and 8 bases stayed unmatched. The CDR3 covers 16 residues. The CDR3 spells CASGPTGTSNTGELFF. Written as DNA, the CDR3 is TGTGCTAGTGGCCCGACCGGGACTAGTAACACCGGGGAGCTGTTTTTT.

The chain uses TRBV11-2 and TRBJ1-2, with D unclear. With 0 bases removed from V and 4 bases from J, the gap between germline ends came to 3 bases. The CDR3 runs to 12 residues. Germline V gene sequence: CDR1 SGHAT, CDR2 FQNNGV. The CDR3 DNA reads TGTGCCAGCAGCTTAGACGGCTATGGCTACACCTTC. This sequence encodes CASSLDGYGYTF. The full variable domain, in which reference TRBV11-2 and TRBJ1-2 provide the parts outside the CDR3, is EAGVAQSPRYKIIEKRQSVAFWCNPISGHATLYWYQQILGQGPKLLIQFQNNGVVDDSQLPKDRFSAERLKGVDSTLKIQPAKLEDSAVYLCASSLDGYGYTFGSGTRLTVV.

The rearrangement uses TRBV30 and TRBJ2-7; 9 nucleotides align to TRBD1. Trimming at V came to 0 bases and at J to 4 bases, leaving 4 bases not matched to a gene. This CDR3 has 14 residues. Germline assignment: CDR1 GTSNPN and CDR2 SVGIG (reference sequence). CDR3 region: CAWSVGTGRYEQYF. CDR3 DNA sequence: TGTGCCTGGAGTGTAGGGACAGGGAGGTACGAGCAGTACTTC.

The CDR3 loop is CASSLAGGSETQYF. The CDR3 nucleotides read TGTGCCAGCAGTCTAGCGGGGGGTTCAGAGACCCAGTACTTC. The rearrangement joins TRBV5-4 to TRBJ2-5, with TRBD2 identical over 11 bases. CDR1 is SGHNT and CDR2 is YYREEE in the germline V gene (reference sequence). Unmatched junction bases numbered 4, after V lost 5 bases and J lost 4 bases. This CDR3 is 14 amino acids long.

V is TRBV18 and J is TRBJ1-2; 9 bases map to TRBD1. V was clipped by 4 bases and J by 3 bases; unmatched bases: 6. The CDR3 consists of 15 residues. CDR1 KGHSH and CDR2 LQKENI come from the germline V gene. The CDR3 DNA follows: TGTGCCAGCTCACTCCCGGACAGGGGTCACTATGGCTACACCTTC. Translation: CASSLPDRGHYGYTF.

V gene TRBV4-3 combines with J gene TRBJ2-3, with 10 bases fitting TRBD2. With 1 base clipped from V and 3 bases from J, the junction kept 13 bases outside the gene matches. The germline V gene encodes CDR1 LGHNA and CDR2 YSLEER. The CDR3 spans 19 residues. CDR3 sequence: CASSQGPGGPSGRTDTQYF. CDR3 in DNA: TGCGCCAGCAGCCAAGGGCCAGGGGGGCCTAGCGGGAGAACAGATACGCAGTATTTT.

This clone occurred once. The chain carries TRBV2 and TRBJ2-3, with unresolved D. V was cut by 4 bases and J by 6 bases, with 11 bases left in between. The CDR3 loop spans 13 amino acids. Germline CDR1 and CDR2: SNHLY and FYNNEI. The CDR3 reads CASSGDLGDTQYF. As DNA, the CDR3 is TGTGCCAGCAGTGGCGACCTCGGGGATACGCAGTATTTT. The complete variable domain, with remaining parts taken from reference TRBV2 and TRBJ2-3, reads EPEVTQTPSHQVTQMGQEVILRCVPISNHLYFYWYRQILGQKVEFLVSFYNNEISEKSEIFDDQFSVERPDGSNFTLKIRSTKLEDSAMYFCASSGDLGDTQYFGPGTRLTVL.

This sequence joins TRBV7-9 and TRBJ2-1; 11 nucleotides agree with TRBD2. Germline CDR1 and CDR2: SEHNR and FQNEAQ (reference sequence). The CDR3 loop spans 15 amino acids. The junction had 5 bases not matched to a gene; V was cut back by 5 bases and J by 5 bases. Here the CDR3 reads CASSPPGLADNEQFF. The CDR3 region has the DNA TGTGCCAGCAGCCCACCGGGACTAGCGGACAATGAGCAGTTCTTC.

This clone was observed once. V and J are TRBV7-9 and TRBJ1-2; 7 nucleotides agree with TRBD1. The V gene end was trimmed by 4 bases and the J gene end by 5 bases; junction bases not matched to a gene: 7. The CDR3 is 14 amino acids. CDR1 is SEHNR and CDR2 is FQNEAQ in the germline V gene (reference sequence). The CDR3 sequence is CASSSETGSYGYTF. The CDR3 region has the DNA TGTGCCAGCAGCTCGGAGACAGGGAGTTATGGCTACACCTTC.

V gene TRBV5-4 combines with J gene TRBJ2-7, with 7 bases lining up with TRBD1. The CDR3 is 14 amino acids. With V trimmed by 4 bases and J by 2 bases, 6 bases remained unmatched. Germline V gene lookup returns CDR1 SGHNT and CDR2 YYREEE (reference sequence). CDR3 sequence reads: CASSKQGSAYEQYF. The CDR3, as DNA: TGTGCCAGCAGCAAACAGGGGAGCGCCTACGAGCAGTACTTC. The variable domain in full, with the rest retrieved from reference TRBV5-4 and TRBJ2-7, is ETGVTQSPTHLIKTRGQQVTLRCSSQSGHNTVSWYQQALGQGPQFIFQYYREEENGRGNFPPRFSGLQFPNYSSELNVNALELDDSALYLCASSKQGSAYEQYFGPGTRLTVT.

CDR3 sequence (DNA): TGTGCCAGCAGCCCCATGACTAGCGGGGCGCTCTACGAGCAGTACTTC. Protein product: CASSPMTSGALYEQYF. The chain has TRBV5-4 and TRBJ2-7; TRBD2 aligns across 11 bases. V shed 4 bases and J 3 bases; nucleotides not matched to a gene: 9. The CDR3 runs to 16 residues. Germline V gene lookup returns CDR1 SGHNT and CDR2 YYREEE (reference sequence).

This CDR3 is CASSNRGVNDEQYF. The CDR3 DNA follows: TGTGCCAGCAGCAACAGGGGGGTTAACGACGAGCAGTACTTC. The chain links TRBV7-2 to TRBJ2-7, with 8 bases identical to TRBD1. This CDR3 comprises 14 residues. J lost 5 bases, V lost 5 bases, and 8 bases had no gene match. Looked up from germline, CDR1 is SGHTA and CDR2 is FQGNSA.

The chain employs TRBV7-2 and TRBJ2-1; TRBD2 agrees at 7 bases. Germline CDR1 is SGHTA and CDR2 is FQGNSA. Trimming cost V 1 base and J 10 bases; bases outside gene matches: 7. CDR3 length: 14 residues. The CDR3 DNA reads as TGTGCCAGCAGCTTAGTAGTGGGGGGGTTAGAGCAGTTCTTC. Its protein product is CASSLVVGGLEQFF.

CDR3 nucleotides: TGTGCCAGCAGCCCGGGGGAGAGTCTAAATGAAAAACTGTTTTTT. Translation gives CASSPGESLNEKLFF. This rearrangement joins TRBV7-3 to TRBJ1-4; D is perhaps TRBD1 (5 bases). The CDR3 totals 15 residues. Germline V lookup: CDR1 SGHTA, CDR2 FQGTGA. The ends were cut back, 5 bases at V and 5 bases at J, with 15 bases in the middle.

CDR3 in DNA: TGTGCCTGGAGTGTCAGACTTCCGGGCGAGCAGTACTTC. This codes for CAWSVRLPGEQYF. The chain joins TRBV30 to TRBJ2-7; D unclear. V dropped 0 bases and J dropped 6 bases, with 12 bases sitting between them. This CDR3 region has 13 residues. Germline CDR1 GTSNPN, CDR2 SVGIG (reference sequence).

The CDR3: CATSGDSYGYTF. CDR3 sequence (DNA): TGTGCCACCAGTGGTGACAGCTATGGCTACACCTTC. The chain carries TRBV24-1 and TRBJ1-2; possibly TRBD1 for D (5 bases). CDR1 is KGHDR and CDR2 is SFDVKD in the germline V gene. CDR3 length equals 12 residues. V gave up 5 bases and J gave up 4 bases, with 7 bases separating them.

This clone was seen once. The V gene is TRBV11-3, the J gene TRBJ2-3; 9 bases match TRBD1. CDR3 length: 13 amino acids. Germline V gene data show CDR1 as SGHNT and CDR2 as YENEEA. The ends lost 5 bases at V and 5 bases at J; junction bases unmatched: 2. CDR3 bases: TGTGCCAGCAGCACGGACAGGGGAGATACGCAGTATTTT. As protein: CASSTDRGDTQYF.

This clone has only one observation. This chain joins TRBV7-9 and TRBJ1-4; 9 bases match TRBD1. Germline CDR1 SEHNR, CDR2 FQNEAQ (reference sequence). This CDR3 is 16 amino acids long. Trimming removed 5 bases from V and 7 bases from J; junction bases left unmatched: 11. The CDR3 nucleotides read TGTGCCAGCAGCCCCGTAGCGGGACAGGGACCTGAAAAACTGTTTTTT. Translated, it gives CASSPVAGQGPEKLFF.

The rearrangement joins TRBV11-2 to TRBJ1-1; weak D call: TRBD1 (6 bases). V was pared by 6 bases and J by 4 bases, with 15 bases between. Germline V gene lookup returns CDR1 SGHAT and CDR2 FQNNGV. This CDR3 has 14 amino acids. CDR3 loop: CASRHVQGGTEAFF. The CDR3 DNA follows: TGTGCCAGCAGACATGTACAAGGGGGCACTGAAGCTTTCTTT.

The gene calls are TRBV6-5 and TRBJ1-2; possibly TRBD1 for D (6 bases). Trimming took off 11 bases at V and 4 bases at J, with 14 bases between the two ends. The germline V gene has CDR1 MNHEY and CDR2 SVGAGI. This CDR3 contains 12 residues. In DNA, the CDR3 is TGTGCCGCCGGACAGCCGCCCTATGGCTACACCTTC. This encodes CAAGQPPYGYTF.

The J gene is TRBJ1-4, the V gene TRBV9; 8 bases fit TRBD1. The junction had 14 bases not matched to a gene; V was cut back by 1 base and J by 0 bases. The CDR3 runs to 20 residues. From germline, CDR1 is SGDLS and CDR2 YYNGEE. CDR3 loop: CASSVPLGQVLFATNEKLFF. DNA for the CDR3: TGTGCCAGCAGCGTACCTTTGGGACAGGTGCTATTTGCAACTAATGAAAAACTGTTTTTT.

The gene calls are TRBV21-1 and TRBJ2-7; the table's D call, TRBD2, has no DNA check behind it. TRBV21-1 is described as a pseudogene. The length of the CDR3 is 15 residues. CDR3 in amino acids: CASSTHSGGSYEQYF. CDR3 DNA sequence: TGTGCCAGCAGCACACATAGCGGGGGTTCCTACGAGCAGTACTTC.